This T cell receptor (beta chain) came from a study of cytomegalovirus exposure and HLA in healthy donors (dated by TCRdb to about 2017). Regarding the complete study: An earlier analysis of approximately 590 of the donors reported about 250 Gb of sequence data and roughly 100 million unique TCR beta sequences from around 200 million T cells. An early release covering roughly 640 HLA-typed donors comprised around 300 gigabases of sequencing data and around 86 million unique TCR sequences. The genetic ancestry cluster associated with self-reported Caucasian donors included roughly four fifths of the roughly 390 genotyped donors. The study aimed to test whether cataloging public T cell receptors could reveal signatures of past pathogen exposure. Using immunosequencing, the study profiled T cell repertoires from around 680 subjects and related those repertoires to cytomegalovirus serostatus. A separate validation cohort of 100 to 150 different subjects was used in addition to the approximately 640-subject first cohort. High-throughput TCR immunosequencing, statistical association of individual TCRs with disease status, and machine learning were combined to predict cytomegalovirus infection status. In a later analysis, previously published TCR beta repertoires from 550 to 750 donors were re-analyzed and high-resolution HLA genotyping was added so that TCR occurrence patterns could be studied. Rather than using new phenotypic data, the later analysis identified candidate immune exposures from TCR beta sequences and from how often those sequences occurred across donors. In an earlier analysis of over 550 of the donors, high-throughput TCR beta sequencing was used to judge whether each TCR beta V gene segment behaved as functional or pseudogenic. Donor age, sex, ethnicity and CMV serostatus were collected together with the repertoire data. A later genetic analysis used genome-wide SNP genotypes for about three fifths of the 666 donors, treating that subset as a discovery cohort. Every repertoire in the discovery cohort had been generated on one and the same sequencing platform. HLA typing covered class I and class II loci at four-digit resolution. Typing coverage differed by locus: A, B, C, DRB1 and DQB1 were typed in about 629-640 donors, DQA1 in about 510, DPA1 in nearly 610, and DPB1 in roughly 450. Roughly 5 DR-DQ haplotypes were treated as single units for association and clustering because of strong linkage in the cohort. On average, roughly 250,000 unique TCR beta nucleotide sequences were sequenced per donor among 398 genotyped donors of the cohort, with roughly 18% of those sequences being non-productive. Findings and caveats that apply to the study as a whole: The authors suggested that the approach could potentially be extended to other disease states and immunological phenotypes. Some IMGT-functional V segments, including TRBV6-2 and TRBV6-3, could not be told apart with the 87-base-pair reads, so those segments were excluded. A further reported finding was that TCR beta sequences accurately predicted the HLA-A and HLA-B alleles for most subjects in the first cohort. The classifier was reported to diagnose cytomegalovirus status with high specificity and sensitivity in both the original cohort and the validation cohort. In an earlier analysis of 587 of the donors, most TCR beta V segments appeared in productive rearrangements about 87% or about 30% of the time, broadly matching IMGT annotations. In a later genetic analysis, a missense DCLRE1C variant was associated with V-gene and J-gene trimming of TCR beta chains, and the association was replicated in an independent cohort. In a later analysis, TCR association rates were found to vary across HLA loci, with the most associated TCRs seen for DRB1 alleles and the fewest for HLA-C alleles. In a later analysis, HLA-associated TCR beta chains were found to be more clonally expanded and to have lower generation probabilities than equally common non-associated chains. Most TCR sequences were observed very rarely across donors, whereas some public TCRs were present in many individuals. The presence/absence analyses assumed that sequencing depth was roughly uniform across donors, and that assumption may not be true. Assigning TCR associations to individual alleles was difficult when HLA alleles, especially DR and DQ, strongly co-occurred. According to a later genetic analysis, donors in an Asian-associated ancestry cluster had fewer N-insertions in productive TCRs than the roughly 700-donor mean. In this cohort, only TCR beta chains were sequenced, and detectable features were limited by the absence of alpha or paired-chain data. Because counts were too low, around 17 rarely observed V segments, including chromosome 9 orphons, were left out of the earlier analysis of about 500 of the donors. In a later analysis, most CMV-associated TCR beta chains were found to appear HLA-restricted, with HLA associations seemingly driven largely by CMV exposure. A few of the identified cytomegalovirus-associated TCR beta chains were confirmed in vitro to be specific for cytomegalovirus antigens. Immune exposure information for the cohort was limited to CMV serostatus. A cluster of highly shared sequence variants was judged likely to be a technical artifact of the sequencing pipeline. According to a later analysis, parvovirus B19, influenza, CMV and Epstein-Barr virus appeared linked to several top co-occurrence clusters. Correlated functional status among segregating V segments might reflect linkage disequilibrium, but an unknown experimental factor could not be ruled out. In a later analysis, over 15,000 TCR beta sequences were associated with specific HLA alleles at a false discovery rate of 0.05. Because HLA typing was unavailable for some donors at each locus, only the typed subset was used in association tests. The study listed over 150 TCR beta chains as associated with cytomegalovirus.

Library creation used the immunoSEQ multiplex PCR assay. A mixture of 60 forward primers for TCR Vbeta segments and 13 reverse primers for TCR Jbeta segments was used in the multiplex PCR. The CDR3 region of rearranged TCR beta genes was amplified from genomic DNA by a multiplex PCR assay. The Illumina HiSeq System was used to sequence the amplified TCR beta libraries as 87-base-pair reads. The authors' analysis ran thus. In a later analysis, roughly 80 million unique TCR beta chains were counted across the 500 to 850 repertoires, and about 10 million of these chains were shared by at least two donors. Raw reads were error-corrected and collapsed into unique sequences with a nearest-neighbor algorithm that merged closely related sequences to remove PCR and sequencing errors. V, D and J gene segments were assigned by aligning CDR3 sequences to IMGT reference sequences. Each retained sequence needed at least a six-nucleotide match to both a V gene segment and a J gene segment. Rearrangements were classified as productive when the CDR3 lacked stop codons and remained in frame with V and J, and all other rearrangements were classified as non-productive. Following IMGT convention, CDR3 was defined as the stretch from the second conserved V-encoded cysteine up to the conserved J-encoded phenylalanine. The earlier analysis of fewer than 750 of the donors excluded sequences that lacked an unambiguous match to a single V gene segment. In an earlier analysis of almost 600 of the donors, a V segment was called functional when productive rearrangements were above 56.7%, and segregating when the standard deviation between donors exceeded 5%. A statistical classification framework was built to diagnose cytomegalovirus status from the catalog of TCR beta chain sequences. In a later analysis, TCR nucleotide sequences were compared against IMGT/GENE-DB human TR gene sequences so that V and J genes could be assigned. The TCRdist pipeline was used in a later analysis to assign CDR3 sequences and most-parsimonious VDJ recombination scenarios. A later analysis defined each TCR beta chain by its CDR3 amino acid sequence plus V-gene family, and excluded reads lacking a unique V-gene family. To address suspected cross-contamination and a sequencing artifact, a later analysis removed roughly 640 highly shared, low-generation-probability nucleotide sequences. A later analysis calculated a clonal expansion index for each public chain from normalized within-repertoire ranks of inferred template counts. Generation probabilities in a later analysis came from a VDJ recombination model fitted to out-of-frame rearrangements, and those results were checked against IGoR. A later analysis scored TCR-TCR, TCR-HLA and TCR-CMV co-occurrence with hypergeometric tests, applying a repertoire-size bias correction to TCR pairs. To estimate false discovery rates, a later analysis permuted the HLA or CMV assignments 20 times. A later analysis grouped co-occurring TCRs with DBSCAN, adding TCRdist sequence similarity when clustering within HLA-allele-positive subsets. Repertoires with fewer than 30,000 or more than 120,000 public chains were left out of co-occurrence clustering, as were five repertoires with anomalous nucleotide sharing. This immuneACCESS table, as held by TCRdb, lists in-frame sequences with V and J called but not all clones. Of the missing ones, under half trace to an unresolved V gene in checked studies; the others have no known cause. V and J calls and clone size are those listed in that table; D and trimming were worked out from the DNA. The sample table lists 55,000 to 80,000 clones, about three quarters of them with a count of one. Over 9.5% of the sample is taken by the ten largest.

The CDR3 contains 14 residues, cysteine and phenylalanine counted. Only the CDR3 part of the read is kept: 42 bases, read in frame from the first base. CDR1 SGHDT and CDR2 YYEEEE are derived from the germline V gene. The junction carries 8 bases between V and J, which are trimmed by 0 bases and 4 bases respectively. The cohort comprised around 700 healthy bone marrow donors. At the time of sampling, every cohort member was nominally healthy, though immune exposures that went unrecorded were likely present. The donor was CMV seronegative and belonged to the group of over 350 seronegative cohort members. Each donor provided a peripheral blood sample, and peripheral blood mononuclear cells were used for TCR beta sequencing. The Qiagen DNeasy Blood Extraction Kit was used to extract genomic DNA from the blood cell samples. Concerning this clone: Its antigen is not yet known. Base-call qualities are not available, and no considerably larger clone is one nucleotide away. Other DNA sequences in the sample encode the same CDR3.

Sequencing was performed on PBMCs. This sequence originates from a man in his forties in good health and CMV-seronegative. The rearranged chain carries TRBV5-6 and TRBJ1-5; the D gene is possibly TRBD1, with 6 bases matching. The DNA is TGTGCCAGCAGCTTGGGGACAGCAAATCAGCCCCAGCATTTT. Protein translation: CASSLGTANQPQHF.